A selection of T cell receptor beta chains follows, all from one sample in a study of T cells in Graves' hyperthyroidism and ophthalmopathy. TCRdb processed the multiplex PCR reads anew with MiXCR; each CDR3 protein has one entry. The table has 220,000 or so distinct CDR3 sequences, about 17% seen once. Sequenced sample: blood. These receptor sequences come from a woman aged 18-29 years with Graves' ophthalmopathy. Each CDR3 is given with its conserved first and last residue. D genes are given only for firm matches. Clone sizes are given selectively: once, few, many, or a class where the clone is expanded.

clone_size j_call v_call d_call cdr3_aa cdr3_nt
many TRBJ1-1 TRBV4-1 NA CASSRRPVENTEAFF TGCGCCAGCAGCCGCAGACCAGTAGAGAACACTGAAGCTTTCTTT
many TRBJ1-2 TRBV28 NA CASSKNHYGYTF TGTGCCAGCAGTAAAAACCACTATGGCTACACCTTC
many TRBJ2-3 TRBV20-1 NA CSASAALLTDTQYF TGCAGTGCTAGTGCGGCCCTACTCACAGATACGCAGTATTTT
many TRBJ1-5 TRBV7-2 NA CASSSIRDGNQPQHF TGTGCCAGCAGCAGCATCCGGGACGGAAATCAGCCCCAGCATTTT
NA TRBJ1-1 TRBV18 NA CASSLGDTSSTEAFF TGTGCCAGCTCATTAGGCGACACGTCGAGCACTGAAGCTTTCTTT
NA TRBJ1-1 TRBV28 NA CASSRPGGRAIEAFF TGTGCCAGCAGCCGACCTGGGGGCAGGGCGATCGAAGCTTTCTTT
many TRBJ1-5 TRBV29-1 NA CSVQAGVGQPQHF TGCAGCGTTCAAGCGGGGGTCGGTCAGCCCCAGCATTTT
once TRBJ1-1 TRBV2 NA CASSDGRTTEAFF TGTGCCAGCAGTGACGGGCGTACCACTGAAGCTTTCTTT
many TRBJ1-1 TRBV3-1 NA CASSRGGNTEAFF TGTGCCAGCAGCCGTGGGGGTAACACTGAAGCTTTCTTT
many TRBJ2-7 TRBV7-9 TRBD1 CASSGQGSYEQYF TGTGCCAGCAGCGGACAGGGTTCCTACGAGCAGTACTTC
many TRBJ2-7 TRBV7-2 TRBD1 CASSLVGQGRYEQYF TGTGCCAGCAGCTTAGTTGGACAGGGGCGCTACGAGCAGTACTTC
many TRBJ2-5 TRBV15 NA CATSRAIPTYGETQYF TGTGCCACCAGCAGAGCCATCCCTACCTACGGGGAGACCCAGTACTTC
many TRBJ1-5 TRBV6-2/TRBV6-3 NA CASSTGTRNQPQHF TGTGCCAGCAGCACCGGGACACGCAATCAGCCCCAGCATTTT
NA TRBJ2-1 TRBV29-1 TRBD2 CSVSYPGTSGLLEQFF TGCAGCGTCTCCTACCCCGGGACTAGCGGTCTCTTAGAGCAGTTCTTC
many TRBJ1-6 TRBV9 NA CASSATPYKGSPLHF TGTGCCAGCAGCGCCACACCGTATAAAGGTTCACCCCTCCACTTT
NA TRBJ2-3 TRBV5-1 NA CASSFDKPSTDTQYF TGCGCCAGCAGCTTTGACAAACCTAGCACAGATACGCAGTATTTT
many TRBJ1-1 TRBV5-5 NA CASSLGGPMNTEAFF TGTGCCAGCAGCTTGGGGGGACCCATGAACACTGAAGCTTTCTTT
many TRBJ2-3 TRBV24-1 TRBD2 CATSDRIPPSGGIGDTQYF TGTGCCACCAGTGATCGTATTCCTCCTAGCGGGGGGATTGGAGATACGCAGTATTTT
once TRBJ1-3 TRBV20-1 NA CSASRGPSSGNTIYF TGCAGTGCTAGCAGGGGACCATCCTCTGGAAACACCATATATTTT
many TRBJ2-3 TRBV27 NA CASSSTGWGTDTQYF TGTGCCAGCAGTTCCACAGGGTGGGGCACAGATACGCAGTATTTT
many TRBJ2-7 TRBV7-6 TRBD1 CASSLADRVEGYEQYF TGTGCCAGCAGCTTAGCGGACAGGGTTGAGGGCTACGAGCAGTACTTC
NA TRBJ1-2 TRBV20-1 TRBD1 CSASTDRAGGYTF TGCAGTGCAAGCACAGACAGGGCGGGTGGCTACACCTTC
many TRBJ2-7 TRBV20-1 NA CSARDWEGTGDEQYF TGCAGTGCTAGAGATTGGGAGGGGACAGGCGACGAGCAGTACTTC
many TRBJ2-7 TRBV4-1 TRBD2 CASSAGTTRYEQYF TGCGCCAGCAGCGCCGGGACTACTAGGTACGAGCAGTACTTC
many TRBJ2-1 TRBV19 TRBD1 CASSIDRQGKEQFF TGTGCCAGTAGTATAGATAGACAGGGCAAGGAGCAGTTCTTC
NA TRBJ1-1 TRBV7-9 NA CASRLGRGLNTEALF TGTGCCAGCAGGCTAGGCCGGGGCCTTAACACTGAAGCTCTCTTT
NA TRBJ1-1 TRBV28 TRBD1 CASSFPLLDRRLNTEAFF TGTGCCAGCAGTTTCCCTTTATTGGACAGGCGTCTGAACACTGAGGCTTTCTTT
many TRBJ2-2 TRBV28 NA CASSIRTARGELFF TGTGCCAGCAGTATCCGGACAGCTCGGGGGGAGCTGTTTTTT
many TRBJ2-5 TRBV20-1 NA CSAARHLETQYF TGCAGTGCCGCAAGACACCTAGAGACCCAGTACTTC
many TRBJ2-2 TRBV3-1 NA CASSQVQAGELFF TGTGCCAGCAGCCAAGTTCAAGCGGGGGAGCTGTTTTTT
many TRBJ1-1 TRBV30 NA CAWSPGRGTEAFF TGTGCCTGGAGTCCGGGGAGAGGCACTGAAGCTTTCTTT
many TRBJ1-2 TRBV7-2 TRBD1 CASSWGTGGVNGYTF TGTGCCAGCAGCTGGGGGACAGGGGGCGTTAATGGCTACACCTTC
many TRBJ2-1 TRBV7-8 NA CASSPQGAGVDEQFF TGTGCCAGCAGCCCGCAGGGGGCGGGGGTAGATGAGCAGTTCTTC
many TRBJ2-5 TRBV12-3/TRBV12-4 TRBD1 CASSGTGQVLKETQYF TGTGCCAGCAGCGGTACGGGACAGGTCCTTAAAGAGACCCAGTACTTC
NA TRBJ1-2 TRBV28 NA CASSVGHFNYGYTF TGTGCCAGCAGTGTCGGACACTTTAACTATGGCTACACCTTC
many TRBJ1-5 TRBV20-1 TRBD1 CSASRGPSNQPQHF TGCAGTGCTAGCAGGGGGCCGAGCAATCAGCCCCAGCATTTT
many TRBJ2-1 TRBV7-2 TRBD2 CASSLGPAGEREQFF TGTGCCAGCAGCTTAGGCCCAGCGGGGGAGCGTGAGCAGTTCTTC
many TRBJ1-5 TRBV11-2 NA CASSLGQGRDNQPQHF TGTGCCAGCAGCTTAGGGCAGGGAAGGGACAATCAGCCCCAGCATTTT
many TRBJ1-6 TRBV12-3/TRBV12-4 TRBD1 CASSLVSGGVNSPLHF TGTGCCAGCAGTTTAGTGTCAGGGGGCGTCAATTCACCCCTCCACTTT
NA TRBJ2-7 TRBV19 TRBD1 CASRGVGTGSYEQYF TGTGCCAGTAGGGGTGTGGGGACAGGCTCCTACGAGCAGTACTTC
many TRBJ1-4 TRBV6-1 TRBD1 CASSSRSGGANEKLFF TGTGCCAGCAGTTCCCGGTCAGGGGGTGCTAATGAAAAACTGTTTTTT
NA TRBJ1-4 TRBV19 NA CASSSRKEKLFF TGTGCCAGTAGTAGCCGGAAAGAAAAACTGTTTTTT
many TRBJ2-5 TRBV20-1 NA CSASGGQETQYF TGCAGTGCTAGCGGGGGCCAAGAGACCCAGTACTTC
once TRBJ1-2 TRBV20-1 NA CSASRGMAYGYTF TGCAGTGCTAGCAGGGGTATGGCCTATGGCTACACCTTC
NA TRBJ2-7 TRBV15 NA CATSIRQSKQYF TGTGCCACCAGCATTCGGCAGAGCAAGCAGTACTTC
many TRBJ2-3 TRBV18 TRBD2 CASSPPTSGSTDTQYF TGTGCCAGCTCACCACCTACTAGCGGGAGCACAGATACGCAGTATTTT
NA TRBJ2-7 TRBV7-2 NA CASSLARDNYGQYF TGTGCCAGCAGTTTAGCGAGGGACAACTACGGGCAGTACTTC
many TRBJ2-2 TRBV20-1 TRBD1 CSARDRTGGVGELFF TGCAGTGCTAGAGACCGGACAGGGGGTGTTGGGGAGCTGTTTTTT
NA TRBJ2-2 TRBV6-9 NA CARSYQGIGELFF TGTGCCAGAAGTTACCAGGGAATAGGGGAGCTGTTTTTT
NA TRBJ2-7 TRBV28 NA CASSQQGPRAF TGTGCCAGCAGCCAACAAGGGCCCCGGGCCTTC
many TRBJ2-7 TRBV28 TRBD2 CASRTGTSGARQYF TGTGCCAGCAGAACCGGGACTAGCGGGGCCCGGCAGTACTTC
many TRBJ1-1 TRBV5-1 NA CASSLAPGNTEAFF TGCGCCAGCAGCTTGGCCCCAGGGAACACTGAAGCTTTCTTT
many TRBJ1-2 TRBV7-3 NA CASSLKGDGYTF TGTGCCAGCAGCTTAAAGGGGGATGGCTACACCTTC
NA TRBJ1-2 TRBV28 TRBD1 CASSTGTGGGYAYGYTF TGTGCCAGCAGTACGGGGACAGGGGGCGGTTACGCCTATGGCTACACCTTC
NA TRBJ2-3 TRBV20-1 NA CSASRPDTDTQYF TGCAGTGCTAGTCGACCAGACACAGATACGCAGTATTTT
many TRBJ1-1 TRBV11-2 NA CASSPRSRNTEAFF TGTGCCAGCAGCCCTCGGAGCAGGAACACTGAAGCTTTCTTT
many TRBJ2-2 TRBV6-1 TRBD2 CASARLAGNTGELFF TGTGCCAGCGCCCGACTAGCGGGGAACACCGGGGAGCTGTTTTTT